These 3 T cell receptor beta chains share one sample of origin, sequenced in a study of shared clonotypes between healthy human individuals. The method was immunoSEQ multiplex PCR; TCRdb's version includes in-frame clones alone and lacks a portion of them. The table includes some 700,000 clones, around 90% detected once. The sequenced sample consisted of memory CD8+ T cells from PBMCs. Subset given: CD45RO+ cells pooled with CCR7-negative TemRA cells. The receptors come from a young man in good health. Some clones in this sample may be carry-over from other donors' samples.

DNA for the CDR3: TGTGCCAGCAGTATTGCAGGAGGGGGGGCGCGCACAGATACGCAGTATTTT. It translates to CASSIAGGGARTDTQYF. The V and J genes are TRBV27 and TRBJ2-3; TRBD2 might be the D (7 bases). Germline V gives CDR1 MNHEY, CDR2 SMNVEV (reference sequence). This CDR3 has 17 amino acids. Trimming took 5 bases from V and 1 from J, leaving 19 bases between them.

The CDR3 spells CASSEAGLNYGYTF. In DNA, the CDR3 is TGCGCCAGCAGTGAGGCAGGGCTAAACTATGGCTACACCTTC. This rearrangement joins TRBV10-2 to TRBJ1-2; tentatively, D is TRBD1 (5 bases). Germline lookup yields CDR1 WSHSY and CDR2 SAAADI. CDR3 length: 14 amino acids. V was trimmed by 2 bases and J by 2 bases, leaving 9 bases between them.

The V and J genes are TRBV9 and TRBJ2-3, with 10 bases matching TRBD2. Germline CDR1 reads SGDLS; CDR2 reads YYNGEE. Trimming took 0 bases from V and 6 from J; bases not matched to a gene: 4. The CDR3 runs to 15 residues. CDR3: CASSVGGLAIDTQYF. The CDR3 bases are TGTGCCAGCAGCGTAGGGGGACTAGCGATTGATACGCAGTATTTT.